The subject of this entry is one TCR beta chain. This clonotype was counted between two and nine times. It lacks a known antigen. The sample holds no much larger clone one base away, and base qualities are not on file. The data originate from a study of response to subunit inactivated influenza vaccine listed by TCRdb under 2018. Regarding the research as a whole: Deep quantitative profiling of the T cell receptor repertoire was used in the study to follow responses to a trivalent subunit inactivated influenza vaccine.

The CDR3 sequence holds 14 residues, the cysteine and phenylalanine included. The DNA shown is the 42-base CDR3, in frame from base 1. CDR1 and CDR2, looked up from the germline V gene, are KGHSH and LQKENI. Between the V and J ends, shortened by 5 bases and 7 bases respectively, the junction contains 17 bases. Library method: RT-PCR. The sequencer was an Illumina HiSeq 2500. Clones were called with MiXCR by TCRdb after fastp trimmed the public reads at Q25, and only in-frame beta chains were retained. Every distinct CDR3 protein forms one entry, paired with its most common genes and DNA. Across this sample there are a few hundred thousand distinct CDR3 sequences, with around a fifth seen only once. The top ten hold roughly a tenth of the sample. Study-wide conclusions, independent of this receptor: According to the authors, only a limited number of new T cells may be recruited by each seasonal influenza vaccination.

The chain is assembled from TRBV18 and TRBJ1-1; a weak D assignment points to TRBD1 (6 bases agree). The TCR was taken from a man between 50 and 69 years old who received an inactivated influenza vaccine. Donor details come from another sample of the same person, matched by shared clones. Sequences were derived from PBMCs from blood, sampled around 22 months after vaccination. CDR3 sequence: CASSTEGTPGEAFF. The DNA is as follows: TGTGCCAGCTCAACAGAGGGGACACCAGGTGAAGCTTTCTTT.